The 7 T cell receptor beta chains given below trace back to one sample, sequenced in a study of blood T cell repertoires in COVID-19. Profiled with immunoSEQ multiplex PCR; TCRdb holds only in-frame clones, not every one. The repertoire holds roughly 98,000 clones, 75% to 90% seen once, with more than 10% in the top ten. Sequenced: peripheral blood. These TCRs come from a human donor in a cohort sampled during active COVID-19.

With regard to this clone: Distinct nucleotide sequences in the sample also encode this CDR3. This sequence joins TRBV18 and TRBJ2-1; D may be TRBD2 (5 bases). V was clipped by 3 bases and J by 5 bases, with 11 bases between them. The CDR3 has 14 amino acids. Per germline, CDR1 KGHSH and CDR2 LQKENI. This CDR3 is CASSPLTRNNEQFF. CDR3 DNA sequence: TGTGCCAGCTCACCCCTTACTAGAAACAATGAGCAGTTCTTC.

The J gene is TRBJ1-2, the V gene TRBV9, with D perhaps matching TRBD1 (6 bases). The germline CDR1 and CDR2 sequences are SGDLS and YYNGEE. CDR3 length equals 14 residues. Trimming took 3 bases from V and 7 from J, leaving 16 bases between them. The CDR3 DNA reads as TGTGCCAGCAGCGAACAGGGAGGGCAGTTTGGCTACACCTTC. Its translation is CASSEQGGQFGYTF.

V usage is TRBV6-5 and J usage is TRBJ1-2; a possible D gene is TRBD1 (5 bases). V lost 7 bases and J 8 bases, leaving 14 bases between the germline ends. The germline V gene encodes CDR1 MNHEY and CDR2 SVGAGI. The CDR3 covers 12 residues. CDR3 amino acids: CASKDSYGGYTF. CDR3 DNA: TGTGCCAGCAAAGACAGCTATGGGGGCTACACCTTC.

In DNA form, the CDR3 reads TGTGCCAGCAGCCGAGTGACAGGAGCAGGGCAGCCCCAGCATTTT. Amino acid sequence: CASSRVTGAGQPQHF. V and J are TRBV6-5 and TRBJ1-5; TRBD1 is a possible D gene (6 bases). CDR1 MNHEY and CDR2 SVGAGI come from the germline V gene. V was clipped by 6 bases and J by 7 bases, with 19 bases between them. There are 15 residues in the CDR3.

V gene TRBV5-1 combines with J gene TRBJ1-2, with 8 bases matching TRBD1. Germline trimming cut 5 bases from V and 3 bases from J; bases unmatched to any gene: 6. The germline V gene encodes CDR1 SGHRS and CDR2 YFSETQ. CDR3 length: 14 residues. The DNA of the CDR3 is TGCGCCAGCAGTAAGACGACAGGGGACTATGGCTACACCTTC. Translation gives CASSKTTGDYGYTF.

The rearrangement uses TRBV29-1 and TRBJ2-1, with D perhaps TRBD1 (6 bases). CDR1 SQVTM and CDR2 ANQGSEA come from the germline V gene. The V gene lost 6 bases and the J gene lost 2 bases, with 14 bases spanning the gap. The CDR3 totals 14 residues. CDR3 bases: TGCAGCGTAAACAGGGACAATACCTACAATGAGCAGTTCTTC. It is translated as CSVNRDNTYNEQFF.

The CDR3 region is CASTPGRTGGSDTQYF. CDR3 DNA sequence: TGTGCCAGTACCCCCGGCCGGACAGGGGGGTCAGATACGCAGTATTTT. The V call is TRBV19, the J call TRBJ2-3; 10 nucleotides align to TRBD1. The V segment lost 7 bases and the J segment 4 bases; nucleotides outside the gene matches: 11. The germline CDR1 and CDR2 sequences are LNHDA and SQIVND (reference sequence). CDR3 size: 16 residues.